The 11 T cell receptor beta chains in this list originate from one sample, sequenced in a study of T cell responses to AZD1222 COVID-19 vaccine. Data came from immunoSEQ multiplex PCR; TCRdb stores just in-frame clones and leaves some out. The table shows 110,000 to 150,000 clones, with 92% occurring only once. The specimen comprised peripheral blood, sampled on day 0 of AZD1222 vaccination. The receptor source for this set is an adult in good health.

The rearrangement uses TRBV6-2 or TRBV6-3 and TRBJ2-1; 9 bases match TRBD1. CDR3 length: 15 residues. V dropped 5 bases and J dropped 7; count of bases not matched to a gene: 9. Germline loops: CDR1 MNHEY, CDR2 SVGEGT. The CDR3 region has the DNA TGTGCCAGCAGTAGGGCCGGGACAGGGTGGAATGAGCAGTTCTTC. It codes for CASSRAGTGWNEQFF.

This chain connects TRBV4-1 to TRBJ1-2; no firm D call. CDR3 length: 15 residues. The germline V gene encodes CDR1 MGHRA and CDR2 YSYEKL. V dropped 0 bases and J dropped 4 bases, with 12 bases sitting between them. This CDR3 is CASSQDQRSPYGYTF. The CDR3 DNA reads TGCGCCAGCAGCCAAGATCAACGATCGCCCTATGGCTACACCTTC.

The rearrangement joins TRBV12-3 or TRBV12-4 to TRBJ1-5, with D possibly TRBD1 on 6 matching bases. The V end lost 3 bases, the J end lost 7 bases, and 10 bases lay between the germline ends. This CDR3 contains 13 residues. CDR3 sequence reads: CASSFAGDQPQHF. CDR3 DNA: TGTGCCAGCAGTTTCGCAGGGGACCAGCCCCAGCATTTT.

Note on this clone: An end of the junction differs from the germline gene, which may be a read error. The chain recombines TRBV6-2 or TRBV6-3 with TRBJ1-5; D remains ambiguous. There are 14 residues in the CDR3. Germline V CDR1 and CDR2: MNHEY, SVGEGT. The DNA for the CDR3 is TGTGCCAGCAGTCACTCCAGGAGCTATCAGCCCCAGCATTTT. It specifies CASSHSRSYQPQHF.

The rearrangement links TRBV7-9 to TRBJ1-1; D is unclear. CDR3 size: 12 residues. The germline V gene encodes CDR1 SEHNR and CDR2 FQNEAQ (reference sequence). V lost 5 bases, J lost 4 bases, and 8 bases lay in between. The CDR3 nucleotides are TGTGCCAGCAGCCCAATGGCCACTGAAGCTTTCTTT. It yields the protein CASSPMATEAFF.

V is TRBV5-5 and J is TRBJ1-6; D is perhaps TRBD1 (5 bases). V shed 6 bases and J shed 7 bases, with 17 bases lying between them. The CDR3 contains 15 residues. CDR1 SGHKS and CDR2 YYEKEE come from the germline V gene (reference sequence). CDR3 bases: TGTGCCAGCATACAAGGTGACAGTACCAATTCACCCCTCCACTTT. Translated: CASIQGDSTNSPLHF.

The chain joins TRBV4-1 to TRBJ1-2; D ambiguous. The CDR3 extends over 14 amino acids. Trimming removed 1 base at V and 8 bases at J, with 14 bases between. Germline lookup yields CDR1 MGHRA and CDR2 YSYEKL. CDR3 DNA: TGCGCCAGCAGCCAAGCCGTCACTCCCAGGGGCTACACCTTC. Translating it yields CASSQAVTPRGYTF.

The chain is built from TRBV4-1 and TRBJ2-1, with 7 bases matching TRBD2. CDR1 and CDR2 (germline): MGHRA, YSYEKL. This CDR3 has 16 residues. V shed 2 bases, J shed 6 bases, and the junction held 10 bases outside the gene matches. CDR3 protein: CASSQRGGRAGNEQFF. In nucleotides, the CDR3 is TGCGCCAGCAGCCAACGGGGTGGGAGGGCAGGCAATGAGCAGTTCTTC.

The rearrangement uses TRBV2 and TRBJ2-3, with D unresolved. With 6 bases removed from V and 0 bases from J, the gap between germline ends came to 13 bases. Per the germline V gene, CDR1 is SNHLY and CDR2 is FYNNEI. There are 15 residues in the CDR3. In DNA form, the CDR3 reads TGTGCCAGCAGCCCCCTGGGAAGTAGCACAGATACGCAGTATTTT. It is translated as CASSPLGSSTDTQYF.

This clone was detected once. This chain joins TRBV27 and TRBJ1-2; a weak D match, TRBD1 (6 bases). The germline gives CDR1 MNHEY, CDR2 SMNVEV (reference sequence). Trimming shortened V by 5 bases and J by 5 bases, and 9 bases separated the two germline ends. There are 12 residues in the CDR3. The CDR3 nucleotides read TGTGCCAGCAGTGCACAGGGATATGGCTACACCTTC. Its translation: CASSAQGYGYTF.

This chain joins TRBV5-5 and TRBJ2-3, with TRBD2 identical over 16 bases. Per germline, CDR1 SGHKS and CDR2 YYEKEE (reference sequence). V lost 0 bases and J lost 4; bases outside the gene matches: 2. The CDR3 length is 17 residues. CDR3 residues: CASSLVGTSGRADTQYF. CDR3 coding DNA: TGTGCCAGCAGCTTGGTGGGGACTAGCGGGAGGGCAGATACGCAGTATTTT.